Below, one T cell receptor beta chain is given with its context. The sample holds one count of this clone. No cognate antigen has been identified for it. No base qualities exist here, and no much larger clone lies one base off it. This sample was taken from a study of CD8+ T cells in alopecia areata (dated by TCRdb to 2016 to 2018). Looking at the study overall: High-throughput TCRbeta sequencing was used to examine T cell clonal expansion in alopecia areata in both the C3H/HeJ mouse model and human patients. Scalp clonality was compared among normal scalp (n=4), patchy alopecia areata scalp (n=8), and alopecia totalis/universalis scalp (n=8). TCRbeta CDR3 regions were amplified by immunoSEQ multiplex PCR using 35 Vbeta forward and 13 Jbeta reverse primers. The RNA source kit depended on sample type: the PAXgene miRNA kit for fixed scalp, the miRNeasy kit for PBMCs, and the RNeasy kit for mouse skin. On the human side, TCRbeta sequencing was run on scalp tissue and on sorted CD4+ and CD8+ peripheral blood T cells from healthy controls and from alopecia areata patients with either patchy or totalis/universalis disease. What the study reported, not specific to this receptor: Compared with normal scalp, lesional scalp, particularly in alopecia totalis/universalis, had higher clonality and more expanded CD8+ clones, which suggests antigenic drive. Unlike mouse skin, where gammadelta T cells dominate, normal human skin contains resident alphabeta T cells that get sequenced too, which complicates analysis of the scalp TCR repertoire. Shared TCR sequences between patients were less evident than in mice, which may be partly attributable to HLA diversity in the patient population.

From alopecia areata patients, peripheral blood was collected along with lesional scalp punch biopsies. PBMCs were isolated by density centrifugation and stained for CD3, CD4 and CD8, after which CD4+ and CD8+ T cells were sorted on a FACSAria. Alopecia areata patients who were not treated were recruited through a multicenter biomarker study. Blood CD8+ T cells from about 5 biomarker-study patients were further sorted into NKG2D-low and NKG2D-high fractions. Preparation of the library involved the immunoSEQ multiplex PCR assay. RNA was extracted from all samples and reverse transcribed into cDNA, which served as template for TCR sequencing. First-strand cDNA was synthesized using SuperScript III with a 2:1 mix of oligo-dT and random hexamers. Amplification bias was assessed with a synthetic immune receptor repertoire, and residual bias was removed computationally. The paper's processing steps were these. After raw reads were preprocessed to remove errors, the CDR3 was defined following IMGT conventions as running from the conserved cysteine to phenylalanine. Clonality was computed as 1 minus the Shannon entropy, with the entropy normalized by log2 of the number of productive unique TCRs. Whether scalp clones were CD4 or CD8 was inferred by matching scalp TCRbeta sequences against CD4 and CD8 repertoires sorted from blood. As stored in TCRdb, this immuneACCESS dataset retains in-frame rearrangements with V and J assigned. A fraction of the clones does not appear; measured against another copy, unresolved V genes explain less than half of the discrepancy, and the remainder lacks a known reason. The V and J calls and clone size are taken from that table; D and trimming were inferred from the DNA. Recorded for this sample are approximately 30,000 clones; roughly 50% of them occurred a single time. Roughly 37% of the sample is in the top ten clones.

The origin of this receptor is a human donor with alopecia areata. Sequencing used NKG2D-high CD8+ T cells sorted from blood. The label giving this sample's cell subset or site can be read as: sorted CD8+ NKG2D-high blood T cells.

The DNA sequence is TGCGCCAGCAGCTTGGCTGGGATCGGGTACGACACTGAAGCTTTCTTT. Its translation reads: CASSLAGIGYDTEAFF. The rearrangement combines TRBV5-1 with TRBJ1-1, with no confidently assigned D gene. Trimming costs V 0 bases and J 3 bases, and their ends lie 15 bases apart. Spanning cysteine to phenylalanine, the CDR3 consists of 16 amino acids. This entry keeps only the CDR3 DNA: 48 bases, framed from base 1. The germline V gene supplies CDR1 SGHRS and CDR2 YFSETQ.